This T cell receptor (beta chain) is drawn from a study of blood T cell repertoires in COVID-19. Libraries were prepared by immunoSEQ multiplex PCR; TCRdb keeps only in-frame clonotypes and omits some of them. Among 250,000 to 350,000 clones, roughly 90% were seen once, and the ten largest hold around 2.5%. The junction had 6 bases not matched to a gene; V was cut back by 6 bases and J by 7 bases. The CDR3 totals 14 residues. CDR1 and CDR2 (germline): MNHEY, SMNVEV (reference sequence). What was sequenced was PBMCs or T cells enriched from blood (not recorded which). The rearrangement uses TRBV27 and TRBJ1-6; 7 bases fit TRBD1. The origin of this receptor is a man in his sixties who had recovered from COVID-19. The CDR3 bases are TGTGCCAGCAGGTTGACAGGGTTGAATTCACCCCTCCACTTT. It is translated as CASRLTGLNSPLHF.